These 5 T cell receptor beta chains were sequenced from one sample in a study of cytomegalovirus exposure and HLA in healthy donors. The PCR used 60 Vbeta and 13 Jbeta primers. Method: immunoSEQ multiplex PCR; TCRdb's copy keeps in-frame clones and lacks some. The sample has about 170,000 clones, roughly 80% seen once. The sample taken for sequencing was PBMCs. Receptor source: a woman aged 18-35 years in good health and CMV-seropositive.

The CDR3 DNA follows: TGTGCCAGCAGCTTGGATGGCGGGGGGTTCTTCTATGAGCAGTTCTTC. Its translation: CASSLDGGGFFYEQFF. The chain employs TRBV5-5 and TRBJ2-1; TRBD2 agrees at 8 bases. J was trimmed by 8 bases and V by 0 bases; bases with no gene match: 10. Germline loops: CDR1 SGHKS, CDR2 YYEKEE (reference sequence). This CDR3 has 16 amino acids.

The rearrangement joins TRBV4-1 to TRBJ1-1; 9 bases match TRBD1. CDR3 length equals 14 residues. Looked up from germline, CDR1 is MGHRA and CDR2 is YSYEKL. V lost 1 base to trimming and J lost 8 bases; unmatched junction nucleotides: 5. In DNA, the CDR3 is TGCGCCAGCAGCCAAGGGGGACAGGGCGGGGAAGCTTTCTTT. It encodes CASSQGGQGGEAFF.

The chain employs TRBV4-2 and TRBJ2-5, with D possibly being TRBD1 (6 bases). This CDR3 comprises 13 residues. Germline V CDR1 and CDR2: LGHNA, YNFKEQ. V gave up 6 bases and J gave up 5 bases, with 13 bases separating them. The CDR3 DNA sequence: TGTGCCAGCAGGGGGGCGTCGGGGGAGACCCAGTACTTC. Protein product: CASRGASGETQYF.

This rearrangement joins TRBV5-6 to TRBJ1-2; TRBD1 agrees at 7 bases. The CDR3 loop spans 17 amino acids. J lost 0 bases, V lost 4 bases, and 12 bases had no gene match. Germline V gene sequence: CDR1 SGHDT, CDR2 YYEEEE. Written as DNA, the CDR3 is TGTGCCAGCAGCACAAGTTCGACAGGGCCGGCTAACTATGGCTACACCTTC. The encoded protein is CASSTSSTGPANYGYTF.

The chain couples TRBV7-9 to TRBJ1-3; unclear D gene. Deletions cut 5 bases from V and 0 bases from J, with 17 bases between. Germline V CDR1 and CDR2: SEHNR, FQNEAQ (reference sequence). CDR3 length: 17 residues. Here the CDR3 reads CASSQTSFFDSGNTIYF. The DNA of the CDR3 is TGTGCCAGCAGCCAGACAAGTTTTTTCGACTCTGGAAACACCATATATTTT.